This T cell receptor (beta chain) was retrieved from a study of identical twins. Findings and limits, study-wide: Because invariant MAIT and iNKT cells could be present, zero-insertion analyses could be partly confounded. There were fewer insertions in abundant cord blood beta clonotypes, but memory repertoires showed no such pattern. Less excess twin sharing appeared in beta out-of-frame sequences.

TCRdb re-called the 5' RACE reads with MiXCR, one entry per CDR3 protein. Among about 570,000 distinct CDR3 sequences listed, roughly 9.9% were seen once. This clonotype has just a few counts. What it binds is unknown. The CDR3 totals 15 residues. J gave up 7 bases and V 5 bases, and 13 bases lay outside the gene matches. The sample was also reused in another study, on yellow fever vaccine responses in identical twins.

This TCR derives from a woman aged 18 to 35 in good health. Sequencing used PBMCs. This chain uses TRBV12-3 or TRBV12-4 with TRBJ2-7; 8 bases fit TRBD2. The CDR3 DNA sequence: TGTGCCAGCAGTCTGACGACTAGCGCGAGTAGAGAGCAGTACTTC. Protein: CASSLTTSASREQYF.